The next 4 T cell receptor beta chains were all read from a single sample in a study of T cell responses to AZD1222 COVID-19 vaccine. Sequencing used immunoSEQ multiplex PCR; TCRdb keeps in-frame clones, though not all of them. The sample records about 70,000 clones, approximately 90% being singletons. This sample comprised peripheral blood, obtained 28 days after the second dose of the MenACWY control vaccine. Source of these receptors: an adult who received the MenACWY meningococcal vaccine as a control.

This clone was recorded once. The rearrangement joins TRBV6-5 to TRBJ1-2; 11 nucleotides match TRBD1. There are 15 residues in the CDR3. In germline, CDR1 is MNHEY, CDR2 SVGAGI. J lost 5 bases, V lost 6 bases, and 8 bases had no gene match. The DNA of the CDR3 is TGTGCCAGCAGACCGGGACAGGGGGTTACTTATGGCTACACCTTC. It is translated as CASRPGQGVTYGYTF.

This chain joins TRBV7-2 and TRBJ2-7; D gene uncertain. The CDR3 totals 14 residues. Germline V CDR1 and CDR2: SGHTA, FQGNSA. Trimming left V 2 bases short and J 8 bases short, with 16 bases between. The CDR3 sequence is CASSLNLPTDKQYF. For the CDR3, the DNA is TGTGCCAGCAGCTTAAATCTCCCCACAGACAAGCAGTACTTC.

The J gene is TRBJ1-5, the V gene TRBV6-6; perhaps TRBD1 as D (5 bases). This CDR3 comprises 15 residues. Trimming took off 3 bases at V and 5 bases at J, with 14 bases between the two ends. The V gene's germline CDR1 is MNHNY and CDR2 SVGAGI (reference sequence). The CDR3 nucleotides are TGTGCCAGCAGTTATGGGGCCCAGGGATATCAGCCCCAGCATTTT. Its protein product is CASSYGAQGYQPQHF.

The V and J genes are TRBV28 and TRBJ1-2; 7 nucleotides line up with TRBD1. The junction had 11 bases not matched to a gene; V was cut back by 6 bases and J by 4 bases. Germline V CDR1 and CDR2: MDHEN, SYDVKM. The CDR3 length is 15 residues. The CDR3 loop is CASSKRQGPSYGYTF. The CDR3 DNA reads TGTGCCAGCAGCAAGCGACAGGGACCGTCCTATGGCTACACCTTC.